These 13 T cell receptor beta chains were sequenced from one sample in a study of blood T cells in healthy people across ages. Together with a sample-barcoded 5' primer, a J-beta primer mix was included in a second PCR lasting roughly 7 to 11 cycles. TCRdb recomputed calls from the 5' RACE reads with MiXCR, one row per CDR3 protein. This table holds roughly 2 million distinct CDR3 sequences, 49% found once. The material sequenced was blood. These TCRs come from a woman in her forties in good health.

This clonotype was found a few times. The chain is built from TRBV18 and TRBJ2-3; D call uncertain. The germline gives CDR1 KGHSH, CDR2 LQKENI. V was cut by 2 bases and J by 0 bases, with 15 bases left in between. This CDR3 has 17 amino acids. The CDR3 here is CASSPWVRGSSTDTQYF. The CDR3 DNA reads TGTGCCAGCTCACCATGGGTTCGAGGCTCCAGCACAGATACGCAGTATTTT.

This sequence joins TRBV10-1 and TRBJ2-3; a possible D gene is TRBD2 (6 bases). Germline assignment: CDR1 WNHNN and CDR2 SYGVQD (reference sequence). The CDR3 has 15 residues. V lost 3 bases to trimming and J lost 4 bases, with 14 bases between them. CDR3 loop: CASSDLREEPDTQYF. CDR3 DNA sequence: TGCGCCAGCAGTGATTTGAGGGAGGAACCAGATACGCAGTATTTT.

V gene TRBV28 combines with J gene TRBJ2-7; 8 nucleotides line up with TRBD2. The closer fit of TRBJ2-5 to the DNA end suggests the J call may be wrong. Germline-derived CDR1 and CDR2 are MDHEN and SYDVKM. The CDR3 runs to 17 residues. This CDR3 is CASIGSFGGGLKETQYF. The CDR3 region has the DNA TGTGCCAGCATCGGCAGCTTCGGGGGGGGCCTAAAAGAGACCCAGTACTTC.

The chain is built from TRBV7-2 and TRBJ1-5; D may be TRBD1 (5 bases). Germline values: CDR1 SGHTA, CDR2 FQGNSA. The CDR3 is 14 amino acids. The V end lost 6 bases, the J end lost 0 bases, and 9 bases lay between the germline ends. The CDR3 DNA reads as TGTGCCAGCAGGGACACCTATAGCAATCAGCCCCAGCATTTT. Its protein product is CASRDTYSNQPQHF.

This clonotype occurred a few times. This rearrangement joins TRBV20-1 to TRBJ2-1; a weak D match, TRBD2 (6 bases). The CDR3 length is 13 residues. The germline V gene encodes CDR1 DFQATT and CDR2 SNEGSKA (reference sequence). Trimming removed 6 bases at V and 5 bases at J, with 14 bases between. The CDR3 spells CSAEEGLHNEQFF. In DNA, the CDR3 is TGCAGTGCCGAGGAGGGTCTGCACAATGAGCAGTTCTTC.

About this clonotype: The missing conserved phenylalanine or tryptophan at the end of this CDR3 makes a read error likely. The V call is TRBV7-2, the J call TRBJ2-1; D ambiguous. Germline CDR1 reads SGHTA; CDR2 reads FQGNSA. The CDR3 sequence is 15 residues long. The V end was cut by 5 bases, the J end by 4 bases, with 15 bases between. The CDR3 here is CASSPEVSRYNEQFV. As DNA, the CDR3 is TGTGCCAGCAGCCCAGAGGTGAGCCGGTACAATGAGCAGTTCGTC.

The chain links TRBV6-2 or TRBV6-3 to TRBJ1-4; TRBD1 aligns across 9 bases. This CDR3 region has 18 residues. Germline lookup yields CDR1 MNHEY and CDR2 SVGEGT. After removal of 2 bases from V and 0 bases from J, the junction contained 7 bases not matched to a gene. The CDR3 sequence: CASSYRGQGYATNEKLFF. For the CDR3, the DNA is TGTGCCAGCAGTTACCGTGGACAGGGGTATGCAACTAATGAAAAACTGTTTTTT.

This clonotype was counted between two and nine times. The chain recombines TRBV5-1 with TRBJ2-5; the D gene could be TRBD1 or TRBD2 (5 bases each). This CDR3 region has 13 residues. The V end lost 3 bases, the J end lost 7 bases, and 13 bases lay between the germline ends. The germline CDR1 and CDR2 sequences are SGHRS and YFSETQ. The CDR3 DNA is TGCGCCAGCAGCTGGGACGGTCCTAGGACCCAGTACTTC. This codes for CASSWDGPRTQYF.

The chain recombines TRBV7-8 with TRBJ2-7, with D perhaps matching TRBD2 (5 bases). V was shortened by 4 bases and J by 8 bases, with 12 bases between the two germline ends. The CDR3 runs 12 residues. Germline assignment: CDR1 SGHVS and CDR2 FQNEAQ. CDR3 coding DNA: TGTGCCAGCAGCTCGACTATGACCCAGCAGTACTTC. Translating gives CASSSTMTQQYF.

This rearrangement joins TRBV24-1 to TRBJ2-5; possibly TRBD1 or TRBD2 for D (6 bases each). Germline loops: CDR1 KGHDR, CDR2 SFDVKD. V was cut by 5 bases and J by 1 base, with 10 bases left in between. This CDR3 comprises 14 residues. CDR3 bases: TGTGCCACCAGTGTAGGGGGGACCCAAGAGACCCAGTACTTC. Translating it yields CATSVGGTQETQYF.

The chain is built from TRBV3-1 and TRBJ1-2; D unresolved. Trimming pared 1 base from V and 7 bases from J, leaving 10 bases between. Germline V CDR1 and CDR2: LGHDT, YNNKEL (reference sequence). This CDR3 region has 13 residues. The CDR3: CASSQVLGSGYTF. CDR3 nucleotide sequence: TGTGCCAGCAGCCAAGTCTTGGGGTCTGGCTACACCTTC.

This clonotype was counted between two and nine times. This chain links TRBV12-3 or TRBV12-4 with TRBJ1-2; no reliable D call. Trimming took 8 bases from V and 2 from J, leaving 6 bases between them. The CDR3 extends over 11 amino acids. CDR3: CASAKNYGYTF. The CDR3 DNA reads as TGTGCCAGCGCGAAGAACTATGGCTACACCTTC.

V usage is TRBV7-9 and J usage is TRBJ2-1; D perhaps matches TRBD1 (5 bases). The CDR3 loop spans 12 amino acids. Trimming pared 4 bases from V and 10 bases from J, leaving 11 bases between. Germline V gene sequence: CDR1 SEHNR, CDR2 FQNEAQ (reference sequence). CDR3 residues: CASSSSGWEQFF. In nucleotides, the CDR3 is TGTGCCAGCAGCTCATCAGGGTGGGAGCAGTTCTTC.